The subject of this entry is one TCR beta chain. Sequencing used immunoSEQ multiplex PCR; TCRdb keeps in-frame clones, though not all of them. Altogether about 100,000 clones are present, more than 90% being singletons, with the ten largest covering about 2.9%. The data belong to a study of T cell changes during pregnancy in multiple sclerosis. The receptor was derived from a female donor with multiple sclerosis, enrolled in a pregnancy study. Sequences were derived from peripheral blood, sampled in the second trimester of pregnancy.

The CDR3 DNA follows: TGTGCCAGCAGCGTAGCTCAGGATACGCAGTATTTT. It yields the protein CASSVAQDTQYF. This chain links TRBV9 with TRBJ2-3, with no clear D. V was trimmed by 0 bases and J by 6 bases, leaving 5 bases between them. This CDR3 comprises 12 residues. CDR1 is SGDLS, CDR2 YYNGEE, per germline.